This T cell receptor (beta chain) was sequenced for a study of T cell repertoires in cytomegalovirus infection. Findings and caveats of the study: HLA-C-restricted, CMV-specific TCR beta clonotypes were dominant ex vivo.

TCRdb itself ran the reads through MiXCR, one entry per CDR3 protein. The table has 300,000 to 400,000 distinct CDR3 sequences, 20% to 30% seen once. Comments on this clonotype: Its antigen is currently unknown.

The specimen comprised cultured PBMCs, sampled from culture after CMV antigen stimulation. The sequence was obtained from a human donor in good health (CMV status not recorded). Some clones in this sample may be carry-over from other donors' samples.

For the CDR3, the DNA is TGTGCCAGCAAGGCGTTCGACACCTCTCGCAATCAGCCCCAGCATTTT. It is translated as CASKAFDTSRNQPQHF. The V and J genes are TRBV2 and TRBJ1-5; D is uncertain. Germline CDR1 and CDR2: SNHLY and FYNNEI. The CDR3 is 16 residues long. V lost 7 bases and J 2 bases, leaving 18 bases between the germline ends.